This T cell receptor beta chain derives from a study of blood T cell repertoires in COVID-19. About the research overall: Specimens from acute and convalescent COVID-19 originated in the United States, Italy and Spain.

Sequenced by immunoSEQ multiplex PCR; TCRdb stores in-frame clones only, minus some. The top ten clones hold under 10% of a sample with some 85,000 clones, about 89% of them seen once. This receptor was obtained from a man in his forties or fifties with acute or convalescent COVID-19. The material sequenced was peripheral blood.

The CDR3 sequence is CASSPTDDRGLLGYTF. CDR3 DNA: TGTGCCAGCAGCCCTACTGACGACAGGGGCTTGTTAGGCTACACCTTC. V gene TRBV11-2 combines with J gene TRBJ1-2; 8 nucleotides line up with TRBD1. Per germline, CDR1 SGHAT and CDR2 FQNNGV. The CDR3 is 16 amino acids. V dropped 5 bases and J dropped 8; count of bases not matched to a gene: 16.